The rows below give T cell receptor beta chains drawn from one sample of a study of beta chain features in type 1 diabetes. Here immunoSEQ multiplex PCR was the method, and the copy in TCRdb shows in-frame clones only, minus some. The sample includes 200,000 to 250,000 clones, over 9.5% of them seen just once. Sequenced: naive CD4+ T cells from blood. These receptors originate from a woman younger than 35 in good health. Each CDR3 is given with its conserved first and last residue. D genes are given only for firm matches. Not all rows give a size; the values are once, few, many and, for expanded clones, a class.

TRBV19	.	TRBJ1-1	few	CASSISAGVNTEAFF	TGTGCCAGTAGTATTTCGGCAGGGGTGAACACTGAAGCTTTCTTT
TRBV4-2	.	TRBJ1-5	few	CASSQDTGLDQPQHF	TGTGCCAGCAGCCAAGATACGGGATTAGATCAGCCCCAGCATTTT
TRBV5-1	.	TRBJ1-2	.	CASSLAGGNYGYTF	TGCGCCAGCAGCTTGGCGGGGGGTAACTATGGCTACACCTTC
TRBV28	TRBD1	TRBJ2-3	many	CASSLWTGDTDTQYF	TGTGCCAGCAGTTTATGGACAGGGGACACAGATACGCAGTATTTT
TRBV2	.	TRBJ1-6	few	CASSYQQKDNSPLHF	TGTGCCAGCAGTTACCAACAGAAAGATAATTCACCCCTCCACTTT
TRBV29-1	.	TRBJ2-7	many	CSVGEGLYEQYF	TGCAGCGTTGGAGAGGGGCTCTACGAGCAGTACTTC
TRBV7-2	.	TRBJ1-1	many	CASSSTVGMNTEAFF	TGTGCCAGCAGCTCGACAGTGGGGATGAACACTGAAGCTTTCTTT
TRBV16	.	TRBJ1-5	few	CASSQSDSPWAQHF	TGTGCCAGCAGCCAATCTGACAGTCCTTGGGCCCAGCATTTT
TRBV5-4	.	TRBJ2-5	few	CASSLGLGGQETQYF	TGTGCCAGCAGCTTGGGATTAGGGGGCCAAGAGACCCAGTACTTC
TRBV30	.	TRBJ2-1	.	CAFSWGEPHNEQFF	TGTGCCTTTTCGTGGGGGGAGCCACACAATGAGCAGTTCTTC
TRBV6-1	.	TRBJ1-2	once	CASSAGYGYTF	TGTGCCAGCAGTGCAGGGTATGGCTACACCTTC
TRBV19	TRBD2	TRBJ2-1	few	CASVPGVAGDRNEQFF	TGTGCCAGTGTCCCAGGTGTGGCGGGGGATCGCAATGAGCAGTTCTTC
TRBV5-1	TRBD2	TRBJ2-1	few	CASSYGLAESSYNEQFF	TGCGCCAGCAGCTATGGACTAGCGGAGAGCTCCTACAATGAGCAGTTCTTC
TRBV5-6	TRBD2	TRBJ2-1	.	CASSAGGRSYNEQFF	TGTGCCAGCAGCGCGGGCGGGAGGTCCTACAATGAGCAGTTCTTC
TRBV6-5	TRBD2	TRBJ2-5	.	CASSLAGGYQETQYF	TGTGCCAGCAGTCTAGCGGGGGGGTACCAAGAGACCCAGTACTTC
TRBV5-1	TRBD1	TRBJ2-2	few	CASSLFVTGGLNTGELFF	TGCGCCAGCAGCTTGTTTGTGACAGGGGGCTTAAACACCGGGGAGCTGTTTTTT
TRBV7-9	TRBD1	TRBJ2-2	many	CASSSGQGGTGELFF	TGTGCCAGCAGCTCTGGACAGGGTGGTACCGGGGAGCTGTTTTTT
TRBV6-5	.	TRBJ2-7	.	CASSSTHGGGAEQYF	TGTGCCAGCAGTTCAACACACGGAGGGGGGGCCGAGCAGTACTTC
TRBV5-5	TRBD2	TRBJ2-7	.	CASSLLAGGLGEQYF	TGTGCCAGCAGCTTACTAGCGGGGGGGCTGGGCGAGCAGTACTTC
TRBV14	.	TRBJ1-4	few	CASSHGRGRGEKLFF	TGTGCCAGCAGCCATGGCAGGGGTAGAGGAGAAAAACTGTTTTTT
TRBV9	.	TRBJ1-1	.	CASSATEAGWTEAFF	TGTGCCAGCAGCGCGACCGAGGCGGGTTGGACTGAAGCTTTCTTT
TRBV11-3	TRBD2	TRBJ2-3	few	CASSLVAGGLDTQYF	TGTGCCAGCAGCTTAGTAGCGGGAGGATTGGATACGCAGTATTTT
TRBV19	TRBD2	TRBJ2-3	.	CASSSSGITSTDTQYF	TGTGCCAGTAGTAGTAGCGGGATCACTAGCACAGATACGCAGTATTTT
TRBV9	.	TRBJ2-1	.	CASSVLPSIWGAYNEQFF	TGTGCCAGCAGCGTTCTCCCTTCTATTTGGGGGGCCTACAATGAGCAGTTCTTC
TRBV7-9	.	TRBJ1-1	many	CASSFEVNTEAFF	TGTGCCAGCAGCTTTGAGGTGAACACTGAAGCTTTCTTT
TRBV27	.	TRBJ1-2	few	CASSLSRINLRAGYTF	TGTGCCAGCAGTTTATCGCGGATAAACTTACGAGCTGGCTACACCTTC
TRBV19	.	TRBJ1-2	.	CASHRERGYGYTF	TGTGCCAGCCACAGGGAGAGAGGCTATGGCTACACCTTC
TRBV30	TRBD1	TRBJ2-1	few	CASSTGGLYNEQFF	TGTGCCTCCTCTACAGGGGGGCTCTACAATGAGCAGTTCTTC